The rows below give T cell receptor beta chains drawn from one sample of a study of blood T cell repertoires in COVID-19. Assay: immunoSEQ multiplex PCR; the TCRdb copy retains only in-frame clones and omits some. The sample has some 310,000 clones, 85% to 90% seen once. Sequencing was done on a sample of peripheral blood. The source of these receptors is a woman in her 30s with COVID-19, enrolled during active disease. CDR3s include the opening cysteine and the closing phenylalanine or tryptophan. The D gene is left open where the match is weak. For some rows the clone size is stated as once, few or many, or as a class when expanded; others skip it.

CDR3: CASSLGGEIGEQYF
DNA: TGCGCCAGCAGCTTGGGTGGGGAGATAGGCGAGCAGTACTTC
D: -
V: TRBV5-1
size: -
J: TRBJ2-7

CDR3: CASSVLRNYGYTF
DNA: TGTGCCAGCAGCGTGCTACGTAACTATGGCTACACCTTC
D: -
V: TRBV5-6
size: -
J: TRBJ1-2

CDR3: CASSQDAGVPEQYF
DNA: TGCGCCAGCAGCCAAGACGCCGGTGTCCCCGAGCAGTACTTC
D: -
V: TRBV4-1
size: -
J: TRBJ2-7

CDR3: CASSIGAQDYGYTF
DNA: TGTGCCAGTAGTATAGGGGCACAGGACTATGGCTACACCTTC
D: -
V: TRBV19
size: -
J: TRBJ1-2

CDR3: CASSPQGVSYEQYF
DNA: TGTGCCAGTAGCCCCCAGGGGGTCTCCTACGAGCAGTACTTC
D: TRBD1
V: TRBV19
size: -
J: TRBJ2-7

CDR3: CAWRRGMNTEAFF
DNA: TGTGCCTGGAGACGGGGTATGAACACTGAAGCTTTCTTT
D: -
V: TRBV30
size: -
J: TRBJ1-1

CDR3: CASSLDAGQLNEKLFF
DNA: TGCGCCAGCAGCTTGGACGCCGGACAGCTTAATGAAAAACTGTTTTTT
D: -
V: TRBV5-1
size: -
J: TRBJ1-4

CDR3: CASSQWAGARGNTIYF
DNA: TGTGCCAGCAGCCAGTGGGCAGGGGCTCGCGGAAACACCATATATTTT
D: -
V: TRBV3-1/TRBV3-2
size: once
J: TRBJ1-3

CDR3: CASSEALTVSLYEQYF
DNA: TGTGCCAGCAGTGAAGCGCTAACAGTTTCCCTCTACGAGCAGTACTTC
D: -
V: TRBV6-1
size: -
J: TRBJ2-7

CDR3: CASSTPTARGPDTQYF
DNA: TGTGCCAGTAGTACTCCGACAGCCAGGGGGCCAGATACGCAGTATTTT
D: TRBD1
V: TRBV19
size: -
J: TRBJ2-3

CDR3: CSVGGSRTDTQYF
DNA: TGCAGCGTTGGTGGGAGTAGGACAGATACGCAGTATTTT
D: -
V: TRBV29-1
size: -
J: TRBJ2-3

CDR3: CASSFGGKDEKLFF
DNA: TGCGCCAGCAGCTTCGGGGGGAAAGATGAAAAACTGTTTTTT
D: -
V: TRBV5-1
size: -
J: TRBJ1-4

CDR3: CASTLGGAGNTIYF
DNA: TGTGCCAGCACCCTCGGGGGGGCTGGAAACACCATATATTTT
D: -
V: TRBV11-2
size: -
J: TRBJ1-3

CDR3: CASRAQTVSNQPQHF
DNA: TGTGCCAGCAGGGCTCAGACAGTTAGCAATCAGCCCCAGCATTTT
D: -
V: TRBV6-5
size: -
J: TRBJ1-5

CDR3: CASSPLGTGALNTEAFF
DNA: TGTGCCAGCTCACCACTGGGGACAGGGGCTTTGAACACTGAAGCTTTCTTT
D: TRBD1
V: TRBV18
size: -
J: TRBJ1-1

CDR3: CASSQDDPGGTGGSYEQYF
DNA: TGTGCCAGCAGCCAAGATGACCCAGGGGGCACTGGGGGATCCTACGAGCAGTACTTC
D: TRBD1
V: TRBV3-1/TRBV3-2
size: -
J: TRBJ2-7

CDR3: CASSLGGRLFGEQYF
DNA: TGTGCCAGCAGCCTTGGCGGGAGATTGTTTGGCGAGCAGTACTTC
D: TRBD2
V: TRBV5-5
size: -
J: TRBJ2-7

CDR3: CSVEEAGSGELFF
DNA: TGCAGCGTTGAAGAAGCAGGGTCCGGGGAGCTGTTTTTT
D: -
V: TRBV29-1
size: -
J: TRBJ2-2

CDR3: CASNRGQETQYF
DNA: TGTGCCAGCAACAGGGGGCAAGAGACCCAGTACTTC
D: TRBD1
V: TRBV25-1
size: -
J: TRBJ2-5

CDR3: CASSMDQDGYTF
DNA: TGTGCCAGTAGTATGGATCAGGATGGCTACACCTTC
D: -
V: TRBV19
size: -
J: TRBJ1-2

CDR3: CAISPAGTGGTGELFF
DNA: TGTGCCATCAGTCCCGCCGGGACAGGGGGGACCGGGGAGCTGTTTTTT
D: TRBD1
V: TRBV10-3
size: -
J: TRBJ2-2

CDR3: CASSVGEGQGPSGNTIYF
DNA: TGTGCCAGTAGTGTGGGAGAGGGGCAGGGGCCCTCTGGAAACACCATATATTTT
D: -
V: TRBV19
size: -
J: TRBJ1-3

CDR3: CASSYAGETAGYTF
DNA: TGTGCCAGCAGTTACGCCGGGGAAACGGCTGGCTACACCTTC
D: -
V: TRBV6-5
size: -
J: TRBJ1-2

CDR3: CASSLTVSGNTIYF
DNA: TGTGCCAGCAGTTTAACGGTCTCTGGAAACACCATATATTTT
D: -
V: TRBV28
size: -
J: TRBJ1-3

CDR3: CASSEERFSTDTQYF
DNA: TGTGCCAGCAGTGAGGAGAGGTTCTCCACAGATACGCAGTATTTT
D: -
V: TRBV2
size: -
J: TRBJ2-3

CDR3: CATSSTGENEQYF
DNA: TGTGCCACCAGTTCGACAGGGGAAAACGAGCAGTACTTC
D: TRBD1
V: TRBV24-1
size: few
J: TRBJ2-7

CDR3: CASRGLATSTDTQYF
DNA: TGTGCCAGCAGGGGACTAGCGACTAGCACAGATACGCAGTATTTT
D: TRBD2
V: TRBV2
size: -
J: TRBJ2-3

CDR3: CASSLEGGFSYNEQFF
DNA: TGCGCCAGCAGCTTGGAAGGCGGGTTCTCCTACAATGAGCAGTTCTTC
D: -
V: TRBV5-1
size: -
J: TRBJ2-1

CDR3: CASSSAPGYTEAFF
DNA: TGTGCCAGCAGCTCCGCACCGGGGTACACTGAAGCTTTCTTT
D: -
V: TRBV7-2
size: once
J: TRBJ1-1

CDR3: CASSWASGSNEQYF
DNA: TGTGCCAGCAGTTGGGCTAGCGGGAGCAACGAGCAGTACTTC
D: TRBD2
V: TRBV27
size: -
J: TRBJ2-7

CDR3: CASSPGLGQDTQYF
DNA: TGTGCCAGCAGCCCGGGACTAGGTCAAGATACGCAGTATTTT
D: TRBD2
V: TRBV11-2
size: -
J: TRBJ2-3

CDR3: CAISETSGTYNEQFF
DNA: TGTGCCATCAGTGAAACTAGCGGAACCTACAATGAGCAGTTCTTC
D: TRBD2
V: TRBV10-3
size: -
J: TRBJ2-1

CDR3: CASSSAGGSTYEQYF
DNA: TGTGCCAGCAGCTCTGCGGGGGGGTCCACCTACGAGCAGTACTTC
D: TRBD2
V: TRBV11-2
size: -
J: TRBJ2-7

CDR3: CASSLRAKGQGYTEAFF
DNA: TGCGCCAGCAGCTTGCGAGCCAAGGGACAGGGGTACACTGAAGCTTTCTTT
D: TRBD1
V: TRBV5-1
size: -
J: TRBJ1-1

CDR3: CASSQGYSGSGEKLFF
DNA: TGTGCCAGCAGCCAAGGATATTCAGGGTCGGGCGAAAAACTGTTTTTT
D: -
V: TRBV3-1/TRBV3-2
size: -
J: TRBJ1-4

CDR3: CSVVQGGDGYTF
DNA: TGCAGCGTTGTCCAGGGAGGGGATGGCTACACCTTC
D: -
V: TRBV29-1
size: -
J: TRBJ1-2

CDR3: CASSELTGEETQYF
DNA: TGTGCCAGCAGTGAGCTAACGGGAGAAGAGACCCAGTACTTC
D: -
V: TRBV2
size: -
J: TRBJ2-5

CDR3: CAWRVGGNQPQHF
DNA: TGTGCCTGGAGAGTCGGAGGGAACCAGCCCCAGCATTTT
D: -
V: TRBV30
size: -
J: TRBJ1-5

CDR3: CASSIDTYNEQFF
DNA: TGTGCCAGCAGCATAGACACCTACAATGAGCAGTTCTTC
D: -
V: TRBV14
size: -
J: TRBJ2-1

CDR3: CASSSTGISYEQYF
DNA: TGTGCCAGCAGCTCTACGGGGATTTCCTACGAGCAGTACTTC
D: -
V: TRBV7-9
size: -
J: TRBJ2-7

CDR3: CASSEWGSGGGYTF
DNA: TGTGCCAGCAGTGAGTGGGGGTCGGGAGGTGGCTACACCTTC
D: -
V: TRBV6-1
size: -
J: TRBJ1-2

CDR3: CAISLTGNGYTF
DNA: TGTGCCATCAGTCTTACAGGGAATGGCTACACCTTC
D: -
V: TRBV10-3
size: -
J: TRBJ1-2